The rows below give T cell receptor beta chains drawn from one sample of a study of blood T cells in healthy people across ages. TCRdb passed the 5' RACE reads through MiXCR, listing each CDR3 protein once. The sample holds about 1,500,000 distinct CDR3 sequences; approximately 38% are singletons and the top ten take roughly 7.9%. Sequencing was performed on blood. The receptors derive from a woman aged 18-29 years in good health. The CDR3 runs from the conserved cysteine through the conserved F or W. A D gene is named only where the DNA matches it firmly. For some rows the clone size is stated as once, few or many, or as a class when expanded; others skip it.

D gene	J gene	V gene	clone size	CDR3 DNA	CDR3 protein
NA	TRBJ1-2	TRBV29-1	NA	TGCAGCGTTGTAGCTTCAGGGAACTATGGCTACACCTTC	CSVVASGNYGYTF
NA	TRBJ2-2	TRBV30	NA	TGTGCCTGGGGGACTCTGAACACCGGGGAGCTGTTTTTT	CAWGTLNTGELFF
TRBD2	TRBJ2-5	TRBV20-1	NA	TGCAGTGCTAGAGATCTCGCGGGAGGGGGGCAAGAGACCCAGAACTTC	CSARDLAGGGQETQNF
NA	TRBJ2-3	TRBV6-6	few	TGTGACAGCATGGTTAGCACAGATACGCAGTATTTT	CDSMVSTDTQYF
NA	TRBJ2-7	TRBV20-1	many	TGCAGTGCTAAAGCGGAGAGGGACCACGAGCAGTACTTC	CSAKAERDHEQYF
NA	TRBJ1-3	TRBV29-1	NA	TGCAGCGCTGGAGGGGCCAACTCTGGAAACGCCATATATTTT	CSAGGANSGNAIYF
TRBD1	TRBJ1-2	TRBV30	once	TGTGCCTCCCCGGACAGGCTTAGGGGTGGCTACACCTTC	CASPDRLRGGYTF
TRBD1	TRBJ2-2	TRBV24-1	few	TGTGCCACCAGTGACTCGACACCCGGGACAGCAGGAGGGGAGCTGTTTTTT	CATSDSTPGTAGGELFF
TRBD1	TRBJ2-6	TRBV5-1	few	TGCGCCAGCAGGGGACAGGTTGACTCTGGGGCCAACGTCCTGACTTTC	CASRGQVDSGANVLTF
NA	TRBJ2-7	TRBV20-1	NA	TGCAGTGCTAGAGATAGGGATGGTTTCTACGAGCAGTACTTC	CSARDRDGFYEQYF
NA	TRBJ1-2	TRBV29-1	few	TGCAGCGTTGAAGATGAACCAACGGACTATGGCTACACCTTC	CSVEDEPTDYGYTF